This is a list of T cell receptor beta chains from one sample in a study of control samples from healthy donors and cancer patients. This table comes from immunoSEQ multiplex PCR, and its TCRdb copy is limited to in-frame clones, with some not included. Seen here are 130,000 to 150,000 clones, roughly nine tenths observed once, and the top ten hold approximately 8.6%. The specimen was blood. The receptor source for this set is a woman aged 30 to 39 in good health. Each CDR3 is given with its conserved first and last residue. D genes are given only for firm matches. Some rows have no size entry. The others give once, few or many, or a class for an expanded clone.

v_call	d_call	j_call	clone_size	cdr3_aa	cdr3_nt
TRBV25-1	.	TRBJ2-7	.	CASSDKRGRSSYEQYF	TGTGCCAGCAGTGATAAGAGGGGTCGGAGCTCCTACGAGCAGTACTTC
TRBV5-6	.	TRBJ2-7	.	CASSLVHGAEQYF	TGTGCCAGCAGCTTGGTCCACGGGGCCGAGCAGTACTTC
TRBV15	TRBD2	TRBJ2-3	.	CATSRDGLAGGIDTQYF	TGTGCCACCAGCAGAGATGGACTAGCGGGAGGGATAGATACGCAGTATTTT
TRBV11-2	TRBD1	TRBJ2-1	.	CASSLEGAAGGQFF	TGTGCCAGCAGCTTAGAGGGGGCCGCAGGGGGGCAGTTCTTC
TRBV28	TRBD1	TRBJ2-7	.	CASSGTGWSYEQYF	TGTGCCAGCAGTGGGACAGGGTGGTCCTACGAGCAGTACTTC
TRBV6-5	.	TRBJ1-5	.	CATSVVGDLGQPQHF	TGTGCCACCTCTGTAGTGGGGGACCTTGGTCAGCCCCAGCATTTT
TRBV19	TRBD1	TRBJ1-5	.	CASSGTGGAGYSNQPQHF	TGTGCCAGTAGTGGGACAGGGGGCGCGGGGTATAGCAATCAGCCCCAGCATTTT
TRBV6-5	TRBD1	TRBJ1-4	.	CASSYSGTGLIRLFF	TGTGCCAGCAGTTACTCGGGGACAGGCCTGATTAGGCTGTTTTTT
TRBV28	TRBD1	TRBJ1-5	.	CASSLGQGFRQPQHF	TGTGCCAGCAGTTTAGGACAGGGCTTTCGTCAGCCCCAGCATTTT
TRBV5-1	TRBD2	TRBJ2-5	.	CASSLGLAGEGGETQYF	TGCGCCAGCAGCCTGGGACTAGCGGGAGAAGGTGGAGAGACCCAGTACTTC
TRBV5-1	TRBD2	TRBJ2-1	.	CASSRGGNNEQFF	TGCGCCAGCAGCCGGGGGGGAAACAATGAGCAGTTCTTC
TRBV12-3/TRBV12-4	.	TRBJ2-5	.	CASSGSGASGPHF	TGTGCCAGCAGTGGATCCGGGGCCAGTGGACCCCACTTC
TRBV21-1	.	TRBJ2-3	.	CASSFRRDRATDTQYF	TGTGCCAGCAGCTTCCGACGGGACAGGGCTACAGATACGCAGTATTTT
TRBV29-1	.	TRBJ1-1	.	CSVMVPPGNTEAFF	TGCAGCGTTATGGTCCCCCCGGGGAACACTGAAGCTTTCTTT
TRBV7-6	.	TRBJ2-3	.	CASSLGGRVTDTQYF	TGTGCCAGCAGTTTGGGGGGTAGAGTCACAGATACGCAGTATTTT
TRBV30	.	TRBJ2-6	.	CAWSTGANVLTF	TGTGCCTGGAGTACAGGGGCCAACGTCCTGACTTTC
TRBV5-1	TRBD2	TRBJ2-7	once	CASSLERGTSVYEQYF	TGCGCCAGCAGCTTGGAACGGGGGACTAGCGTCTACGAGCAGTACTTC
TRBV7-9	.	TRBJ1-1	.	CASSLEGSTEAFF	TGTGCCAGCAGCTTAGAAGGGTCCACTGAAGCTTTCTTT
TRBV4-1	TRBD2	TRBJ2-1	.	CASSLLETSPDEQFF	TGCGCCAGCAGCCTCCTCGAGACTAGCCCCGATGAGCAGTTCTTC
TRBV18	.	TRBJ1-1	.	CASSPQGTNTEAFF	TGTGCCAGCTCACCACAGGGGACGAACACTGAAGCTTTCTTT
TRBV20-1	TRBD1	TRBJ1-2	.	CSASNRDRGRRNYGYTF	TGCAGTGCTAGTAACCGGGACAGGGGGCGCCGTAACTATGGCTACACCTTC
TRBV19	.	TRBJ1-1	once	CASSIGREWPEAFF	TGTGCCAGTAGTATAGGTAGGGAATGGCCTGAAGCTTTCTTT
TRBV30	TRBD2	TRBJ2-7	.	CAWSRGGLAGVGFVNEQYF	TGTGCCTGGAGTAGGGGAGGGTTAGCGGGAGTAGGTTTTGTCAACGAGCAGTACTTC